The next 5 T cell receptor beta chains were all read from a single sample in a study of blood T cell repertoires in COVID-19. Sequencing was performed with immunoSEQ multiplex PCR; in TCRdb, only in-frame clones are kept and a portion is missing. The sample has about 150,000 clones, around 80% seen once. The sample consisted of peripheral blood. These receptors were collected from a woman aged 50 to 60 with acute or convalescent COVID-19.

This sequence joins TRBV28 and TRBJ1-5, with 12 bases aligning to TRBD1. Germline CDR1 and CDR2: MDHEN and SYDVKM. V lost 6 bases and J lost 7; bases outside the gene matches: 10. The CDR3 extends over 16 amino acids. The CDR3 is CASSPRGQGAGQPQHF. DNA for the CDR3: TGTGCCAGCAGCCCACGGGGACAGGGGGCTGGACAGCCCCAGCATTTT.

The rearrangement joins TRBV6-5 to TRBJ1-2; 7 nucleotides agree with TRBD1. The CDR3 contains 15 residues. The ends lost 2 bases at V and 7 bases at J; junction bases unmatched: 10. Germline lookup yields CDR1 MNHEY and CDR2 SVGAGI. The CDR3 region is CASSYRGEPGGGYTF. The CDR3, as DNA: TGTGCCAGCAGTTACCGCGGGGAGCCAGGGGGTGGCTACACCTTC.

The chain carries TRBV7-2 and TRBJ1-3; D remains unclear. Per the germline V gene, CDR1 is SGHTA and CDR2 is FQGNSA. The CDR3 has 15 residues. V was shortened by 1 base and J by 0 bases, with 7 bases between the two germline ends. CDR3 coding DNA: TGTGCCAGCAGCTTAGGTAGTGGCTCTGGAAACACCATATATTTT. This gives the protein CASSLGSGSGNTIYF.

The J gene is TRBJ1-1, the V gene TRBV7-6; a possible D gene is TRBD1 (6 bases). This CDR3 contains 16 residues. The germline V and J ends were trimmed by 4 bases and 0 bases, with 15 bases remaining between them. Per germline, CDR1 SGHVS and CDR2 FNYEAQ. CDR3: CASSSPLSGVNTEAFF. The DNA of the CDR3 is TGTGCCAGCAGCTCCCCTCTTTCAGGGGTGAACACTGAAGCTTTCTTT.

This clone has just a few counts. V gene TRBV4-3 combines with J gene TRBJ1-5; D is possibly TRBD1 (6 bases). Germline V gene data show CDR1 as LGHNA and CDR2 as YSLEER. The germline V and J ends were trimmed by 4 bases and 4 bases, with 8 bases remaining between them. The CDR3 loop spans 13 amino acids. CDR3 sequence (DNA): TGCGCCAGCAGCCCTGGACAGAATCAGCCCCAGCATTTT. It translates to CASSPGQNQPQHF.